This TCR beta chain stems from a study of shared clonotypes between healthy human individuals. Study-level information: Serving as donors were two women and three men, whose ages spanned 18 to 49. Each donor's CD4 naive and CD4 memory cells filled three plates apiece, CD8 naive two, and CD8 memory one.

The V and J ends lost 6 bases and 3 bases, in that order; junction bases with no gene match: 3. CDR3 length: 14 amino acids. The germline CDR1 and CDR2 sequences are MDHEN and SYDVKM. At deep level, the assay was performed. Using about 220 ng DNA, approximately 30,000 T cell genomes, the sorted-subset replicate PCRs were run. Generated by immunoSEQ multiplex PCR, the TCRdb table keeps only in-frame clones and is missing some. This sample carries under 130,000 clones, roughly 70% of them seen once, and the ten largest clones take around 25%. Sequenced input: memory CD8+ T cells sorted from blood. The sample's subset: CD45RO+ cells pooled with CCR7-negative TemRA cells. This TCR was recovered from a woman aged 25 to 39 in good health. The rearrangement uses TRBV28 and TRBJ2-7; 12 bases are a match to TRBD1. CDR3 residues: CASRRDRGHYEQYF. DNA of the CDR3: TGTGCCAGCAGGAGGGACAGGGGGCACTACGAGCAGTACTTC.